Below are 2 T cell receptor beta chains sequenced from a single sample in a study of cytomegalovirus exposure and HLA in healthy donors. Profiled with immunoSEQ multiplex PCR; TCRdb holds only in-frame clones, not every one. Found here are roughly 300,000 clones, roughly 90% of them singletons; the top ten hold under 0.85%. The sequenced material came from PBMCs. These receptors were taken from a woman between 18 and 29 years old in good health and CMV-seronegative.

The rearrangement uses TRBV5-1 and TRBJ1-2, with 8 bases matching TRBD1. Germline-derived CDR1 and CDR2 are SGHRS and YFSETQ. CDR3 length equals 14 residues. The trim removed 0 bases at V and 6 bases at J, leaving 4 bases unmatched. CDR3 region: CASSLAQGADGYTF. The CDR3 region has the DNA TGCGCCAGCAGCTTGGCGCAGGGGGCTGATGGCTACACCTTC.

The chain is built from TRBV28 and TRBJ2-4; D might be TRBD1 (5 bases). The germline V and J ends were trimmed by 4 bases and 8 bases, with 15 bases remaining between them. CDR1 is MDHEN and CDR2 is SYDVKM in the germline V gene. CDR3 size: 14 residues. CDR3 in amino acids: CASSSQGTGDIQYF. CDR3 DNA sequence: TGTGCCAGCAGTTCTCAGGGAACTGGGGACATTCAGTACTTC.